This T cell receptor (beta chain) was observed in a study of identical twins. In its sample, this clonotype was seen many times. TCRdb reprocessed the 5' RACE reads via MiXCR and lists one record per CDR3 protein. The sample lists roughly 710,000 distinct CDR3 sequences, around 6% occurring once. Material for sequencing was naive T cells sorted from blood. The TCR sequence derives from a man aged 18 to 30 in good health.

Written as DNA, the CDR3 is TGTGCCAGCAGTTACTCTTCTAGCGGGAGATTCAACGAGCAGTACTTC. Protein sequence: CASSYSSSGRFNEQYF. The chain carries TRBV6-5 and TRBJ2-7; 10 positions agree with TRBD2. After removal of 0 bases from V and 5 bases from J, the junction contained 7 bases not matched to a gene. The CDR3 is 16 residues long. Germline loops: CDR1 MNHEY, CDR2 SVGAGI.